Presented here are 29 T cell receptor beta chains from one specimen sequenced in a study of shared clonotypes between healthy human individuals. TCRdb keeps only in-frame clones here, not all; method: immunoSEQ multiplex PCR. Here the sample spans some 2 million clones, 85% to 95% being singletons. The sample consisted of naive CD4+ T cells sorted from blood. The subset was: CD45RA+ positively selected. The receptors originated from a man aged 18 to 29 in good health.

This chain connects TRBV7-2 to TRBJ1-1; D not certain. Germline V gene sequence: CDR1 SGHTA, CDR2 FQGNSA. Trimming cost V 5 bases and J 6 bases, with 19 bases left between them. The CDR3 is 15 residues long. The CDR3 nucleotides are TGTGCCAGCAGCCCTTCGGGGATTAGGGTCTCTGAAGCTTTCTTT. This encodes CASSPSGIRVSEAFF.

The rearrangement joins TRBV5-3 to TRBJ2-4; 10 bases align to TRBD1. TRBV5-3 is identified as an open reading frame with a role that is uncertain. CDR3 size: 17 residues. After removal of 4 bases from V and 3 bases from J, the junction contained 10 bases not matched to a gene. The DNA of the CDR3 is TGTGCCAGAAGCAGGGACAGGGGCAGGTGTGACAAAAACATTCAGTACTTC. Protein product: CARSRDRGRCDKNIQYF.

V gene TRBV27 combines with J gene TRBJ2-7, with 11 bases lining up with TRBD1. The CDR3 contains 15 residues. The junction had 6 bases not matched to a gene; V was cut back by 4 bases and J by 4 bases. Germline lookup yields CDR1 MNHEY and CDR2 SMNVEV (reference sequence). CDR3 in amino acids: CASSSLDRGQYEQYF. The CDR3 bases are TGTGCCAGCAGTTCCTTGGACAGGGGGCAGTACGAGCAGTACTTC.

CDR3 in DNA: TGTGCCAGCAAAAGACAGGTTTACGAGCAGTACTTC. It codes for CASKRQVYEQYF. This rearrangement joins TRBV6-5 to TRBJ2-7; maybe TRBD1 (6 bases). The V end was cut by 7 bases, the J end by 4 bases, with 11 bases between. This CDR3 region has 12 residues. Germline CDR1 is MNHEY and CDR2 is SVGAGI.

The rearrangement uses TRBV28 and TRBJ1-3, with 9 positions matching TRBD1. Trimming took 6 bases from V and 3 from J; bases not matched to a gene: 6. This CDR3 spans 15 amino acids. In germline, CDR1 is MDHEN, CDR2 SYDVKM. The CDR3 reads CASRGQGGFGNTIYF. CDR3 DNA sequence: TGTGCCAGCAGGGGACAGGGAGGCTTTGGAAACACCATATATTTT.

This sequence joins TRBV18 and TRBJ2-1; TRBD1 matches 10 bases. Unmatched junction bases numbered 6, after V lost 0 bases and J lost 4 bases. Germline V CDR1 and CDR2: KGHSH, LQKENI. The CDR3 consists of 17 residues. The CDR3 DNA reads as TGTGCCAGCTCACCACCGAGGACAGGGGGTTTATACAATGAGCAGTTCTTC. Protein sequence: CASSPPRTGGLYNEQFF. Complete variable domain (other parts from reference TRBV18 and TRBJ2-1): NAGVMQNPRHLVRRRGQEARLRCSPMKGHSHVYWYRQLPEEGLKFMVYLQKENIIDESGMPKERFSAEFPKEGPSILRIQQVVRGDSAAYFCASSPPRTGGLYNEQFFGPGTRLTVL.

The rearrangement uses TRBV11-2 and TRBJ2-5; D not certain. CDR3 length: 15 amino acids. V was pared by 0 bases and J by 2 bases, with 10 bases between. Germline V CDR1 and CDR2: SGHAT, FQNNGV. The CDR3 sequence is CASSLENSEQETQYF. The DNA of the CDR3 is TGTGCCAGCAGCTTAGAAAACAGTGAGCAAGAGACCCAGTACTTC.

The chain links TRBV6-5 to TRBJ2-2, with unresolved D. V was clipped by 6 bases and J by 1 base, with 9 bases between them. The CDR3 runs to 14 residues. CDR1 MNHEY and CDR2 SVGAGI come from the germline V gene. The CDR3 nucleotides read TGTGCCAGCAGGGGTCCCTTGAACACCGGGGAGCTGTTTTTT. Protein sequence: CASRGPLNTGELFF.

The CDR3 protein is CASSLGGSGMGEQYF. The CDR3 DNA follows: TGTGCCAGCAGCTTAGGCGGATCAGGGATGGGCGAGCAGTACTTC. V is TRBV7-9 and J is TRBJ2-7; D may be TRBD1 (5 bases). V was trimmed by 1 base and J by 6 bases, leaving 16 bases between them. Germline CDR1 SEHNR, CDR2 FQNEAQ (reference sequence). The CDR3 spans 15 residues.

This clone was seen once. The V call is TRBV18, the J call TRBJ2-7; 11 bases match TRBD2. With V trimmed by 8 bases and J by 0 bases, 9 bases remained unmatched. This CDR3 has 16 residues. Germline loops: CDR1 KGHSH, CDR2 LQKENI. The CDR3 sequence is CASQMTGTSGSYEQYF. The CDR3 DNA reads as TGTGCCAGCCAAATGACCGGGACTAGCGGCTCCTACGAGCAGTACTTC.

The chain employs TRBV4-3 and TRBJ2-3; TRBD1 might be the D (6 bases). The V gene's germline CDR1 is LGHNA and CDR2 YSLEER. This CDR3 has 15 amino acids. Trimming removed 3 bases at V and 0 bases at J, with 10 bases between. The CDR3, as DNA: TGCGCCAGCAGCCACCTGGACAGAAGCACAGATACGCAGTATTTT. This gives the protein CASSHLDRSTDTQYF.

The V gene is TRBV6-1, the J gene TRBJ2-1, with D tentatively TRBD2 (7 bases). The CDR3 loop spans 14 amino acids. CDR1 is MNHNS and CDR2 is SASEGT in the germline V gene. Trimming cost V 7 bases and J 0 bases, with 10 bases left between them. The DNA for the CDR3 is TGTGCCAGCAAGGGGGGGAGCTCCTACAATGAGCAGTTCTTC. This encodes CASKGGSSYNEQFF.

The chain joins TRBV6-1 to TRBJ2-1; TRBD2 matches 7 bases. Germline CDR1 and CDR2: MNHNS and SASEGT. The junction had 7 bases not matched to a gene; V was cut back by 2 bases and J by 6 bases. The CDR3 totals 15 residues. The CDR3 region is CASSELAGVFNEQFF. The CDR3 nucleotides are TGTGCCAGCAGTGAACTGGCGGGGGTATTCAATGAGCAGTTCTTC.

The CDR3 here is CASMSPGAGIYEQYF. In nucleotides, the CDR3 is TGTGCCAGTATGAGCCCGGGGGCAGGGATCTACGAGCAGTACTTC. The J gene is TRBJ2-7, the V gene TRBV19; either TRBD1 or TRBD2 may fit D (6 bases each). This CDR3 region has 15 residues. V was cut by 7 bases and J by 3 bases, with 19 bases left in between. Germline CDR1 LNHDA, CDR2 SQIVND (reference sequence).

This clone was counted once. The chain has TRBV11-2 and TRBJ1-6, with D hard to call. The CDR3 has 16 residues. Per the germline V gene, CDR1 is SGHAT and CDR2 is FQNNGV. V gave up 4 bases and J gave up 4 bases, with 14 bases separating them. The DNA for the CDR3 is TGTGCCAGCAGCTCGAACACGGGCCGTTATAATTCACCCCTCCACTTT. It codes for CASSSNTGRYNSPLHF. The variable domain in full, with the rest retrieved from reference TRBV11-2 and TRBJ1-6, is EAGVAQSPRYKIIEKRQSVAFWCNPISGHATLYWYQQILGQGPKLLIQFQNNGVVDDSQLPKDRFSAERLKGVDSTLKIQPAKLEDSAVYLCASSSNTGRYNSPLHFGNGTRLTVT.

V gene TRBV15 combines with J gene TRBJ1-2; D is possibly TRBD1 (6 bases). The CDR3 consists of 17 residues. Trimming removed 5 bases at V and 3 bases at J, with 22 bases between. Germline V gene sequence: CDR1 LNHNV, CDR2 YYDKDF (reference sequence). The CDR3 DNA reads as TGTGCCACCAGCCCCCCGCGACAGGTGGGAGGGGACTATGGCTACACCTTC. Its translation: CATSPPRQVGGDYGYTF.

The gene calls are TRBV10-3 and TRBJ2-1; tentatively, D is TRBD1 or TRBD2 (5 bases each). From germline, CDR1 is ENHRY and CDR2 SYGVKD. The CDR3 loop spans 19 amino acids. Trimming pared 0 bases from V and 1 base from J, leaving 19 bases between. CDR3 sequence (DNA): TGTGCCATCAGTGAGTCTGGAAGTTCCGGGGCGCGATCCTACAATGAGCAGTTCTTC. Its translation: CAISESGSSGARSYNEQFF.

The rearrangement links TRBV4-3 to TRBJ2-1; 9 nucleotides line up with TRBD1. This CDR3 is built from 15 residues. Losses at the gene ends were 5 bases for V and 5 bases for J; bases not matched to a gene: 7. Germline-derived CDR1 and CDR2 are LGHNA and YSLEER. CDR3 protein: CASSFSGQGHNEQFF. The CDR3 DNA sequence: TGCGCCAGCAGCTTCTCGGGACAGGGTCACAATGAGCAGTTCTTC.

The chain is built from TRBV19 and TRBJ2-2, with a possible D match to TRBD1 (5 bases). Germline V lookup: CDR1 LNHDA, CDR2 SQIVND (reference sequence). Trimming removed 6 bases from V and 7 bases from J, with 12 bases in between. This CDR3 is 13 amino acids long. The CDR3 spells CASRRQSSGELFF. CDR3 sequence (DNA): TGTGCCAGTAGAAGACAGTCTAGCGGGGAGCTGTTTTTT. Full variable domain (rest looked up from reference TRBV19 and TRBJ2-2): DGGITQSPKYLFRKEGQNVTLSCEQNLNHDAMYWYRQDPGQGLRLIYYSQIVNDFQKGDIAEGYSVSREKKESFPLTVTSAQKNPTAFYLCASRRQSSGELFFGEGSRLTVL.

With respect to this clone: In the same sample, other DNA sequences code for this CDR3. V usage is TRBV7-2 and J usage is TRBJ2-3; 7 bases line up with TRBD1. This CDR3 comprises 14 residues. Looked up from germline, CDR1 is SGHTA and CDR2 is FQGNSA. The V segment lost 5 bases and the J segment 4 bases; nucleotides outside the gene matches: 6. CDR3 region: CASSPRQGADTQYF. CDR3 nucleotide sequence: TGTGCCAGCAGCCCACGGCAGGGGGCAGATACGCAGTATTTT.

The rearrangement links TRBV6-6 to TRBJ1-1; TRBD1 might be the D (5 bases). V lost 6 bases, J lost 3 bases, and 11 bases lay in between. CDR3 length: 13 residues. Germline assignment: CDR1 MNHNY and CDR2 SVGAGI (reference sequence). Written as DNA, the CDR3 is TGTGCCAGCAGCCTAGGGACCTACACTGAAGCTTTCTTT. Its protein product is CASSLGTYTEAFF.

A note on this clone: The same CDR3 also results from other DNA sequences found in this sample. This chain connects TRBV10-1 to TRBJ2-1; TRBD2 aligns across 10 bases. The CDR3 extends over 15 amino acids. The junction had 0 bases not matched to a gene; V was cut back by 2 bases and J by 2 bases. Germline CDR1 is WNHNN and CDR2 is SYGVQD (reference sequence). DNA for the CDR3: TGCGCCAGCAGTGAGAGCGGGGGGGCCTACAATGAGCAGTTCTTC. Its protein product is CASSESGGAYNEQFF.

V usage is TRBV7-8 and J usage is TRBJ2-3; no reliable D call. This CDR3 comprises 13 residues. V lost 3 bases, J lost 2 bases, and 6 bases lay in between. Germline V CDR1 and CDR2: SGHVS, FQNEAQ. CDR3 residues: CASSLGHTDTQYF. Written as DNA, the CDR3 is TGTGCCAGCAGCTTGGGCCACACAGATACGCAGTATTTT.

The chain is built from TRBV9 and TRBJ2-5, with a possible D match to TRBD1 (6 bases). Germline CDR1 and CDR2: SGDLS and YYNGEE. V lost 0 bases, J lost 3 bases, and 9 bases lay in between. The CDR3 has 14 amino acids. Here the CDR3 DNA reads TGTGCCAGCAGCGTAGACCAGGGGAAAGAGACCCAGTACTTC. This translates into CASSVDQGKETQYF.

V gene TRBV9 combines with J gene TRBJ2-7; TRBD1 is a possible D gene (6 bases). V lost 0 bases and J lost 0, with 13 bases in between. CDR3 length: 16 amino acids. Per the germline V gene, CDR1 is SGDLS and CDR2 is YYNGEE. As DNA, the CDR3 is TGTGCCAGCAGCGTAGCTCCGGACAGTCTCTCCTACGAGCAGTACTTC. Its translation: CASSVAPDSLSYEQYF.

The chain uses TRBV6-5 and TRBJ2-3; 9 bases align to TRBD2. CDR3 length: 14 amino acids. CDR1 and CDR2 from the germline V gene are MNHEY and SVGAGI. V lost 8 bases to trimming and J lost 4 bases; unmatched junction nucleotides: 7. The CDR3 DNA sequence: TGTGCCAGCGGGGGCGGGAGGGCACCAGATACGCAGTATTTT. As protein: CASGGGRAPDTQYF.

The chain combines TRBV28 with TRBJ1-1; D may be TRBD1 (5 bases). From germline, CDR1 is MDHEN and CDR2 SYDVKM. The CDR3 length is 19 residues. Trimming shortened V by 3 bases and J by 2 bases, and 25 bases separated the two germline ends. CDR3 bases: TGTGCCAGCAGTTTTCGTTTATTTGGGTGGGGGGAGGCAAACACTGAAGCTTTCTTT. This translates into CASSFRLFGWGEANTEAFF.

The chain combines TRBV6-6 with TRBJ1-2, with 7 bases identical to TRBD1. CDR1 and CDR2 from the germline V gene are MNHNY and SVGAGI (reference sequence). Unmatched junction bases numbered 14, after V lost 7 bases and J lost 6 bases. This CDR3 is 15 amino acids long. CDR3 nucleotide sequence: TGTGCCAGCACCACCGGGACAGCCACGGGGGATGGCTACACCTTC. It encodes CASTTGTATGDGYTF.

This clone was found once. CDR3 nucleotides: TGTGCCAGCAGACGGACAGGGGCCACGTTCTCTGGGGCCAACGTCCTGACTTTC. Its protein product is CASRRTGATFSGANVLTF. V usage is TRBV28 and J usage is TRBJ2-6, with 9 positions matching TRBD1. After removal of 6 bases from V and 0 bases from J, the junction contained 9 bases not matched to a gene. In germline, CDR1 is MDHEN, CDR2 SYDVKM. This CDR3 is built from 18 residues.